This T cell receptor (beta chain) was obtained from a study of blood T cell repertoires in COVID-19. Study as a whole: Samples came from the United States, Italy and Spain, spanning acute and convalescent COVID-19. PBMCs, B-cell-depleted T cells, or T cells provided the cDNA or gDNA that made up the material.

V was shortened by 5 bases and J by 1 base, with 11 bases between the two germline ends. The CDR3 is made up of 14 amino acids. Germline CDR1 reads MDHEN; CDR2 reads SYDVKM. The Seattle patients joined while their infection was active and were tracked longitudinally afterward. Sequenced by immunoSEQ multiplex PCR; TCRdb stores in-frame clones only, minus some. There are roughly 260,000 clones in the sample; 80% to 95% occur only once, and under 3% lies in the top ten. This clonotype was obtained from a young adult with COVID-19, enrolled during active disease. This chain uses TRBV28 with TRBJ1-1, with unresolved D. Material: peripheral blood. CDR3: CASSQNHRNTEAFF. The CDR3 DNA sequence: TGTGCCAGCAGTCAAAATCACAGGAACACTGAAGCTTTCTTT. The full variable domain, its missing parts supplied by reference TRBV28 and TRBJ1-1, is DVKVTQSSRYLVKRTGEKVFLECVQDMDHENMFWYRQDPGLGLRLIYFSYDVKMKEKGDIPEGYSVSREKKERFSLILESASTNQTSMYLCASSQNHRNTEAFFGQGTRLTVV.